One and the same sample provided the 13 T cell receptor beta chains below, sequenced in a study of T cell responses to AZD1222 COVID-19 vaccine. The method was immunoSEQ multiplex PCR; TCRdb's version includes in-frame clones alone and lacks a portion of them. Of 120,000 or so clones listed, just over 85% were seen once; the top ten hold 7% to 9%. This sample comprised peripheral blood, obtained on day 0 of AZD1222 vaccination. The source is an adult in good health.

The chain's CDR3 is CASSPTGNGGETQYF. For the CDR3, the DNA is TGTGCCAGCTCACCAACAGGGAACGGCGGAGAGACCCAGTACTTC. This chain uses TRBV18 with TRBJ2-5; the D gene is possibly TRBD1 (6 bases). The V end lost 2 bases, the J end lost 4 bases, and 14 bases lay between the germline ends. Looked up from germline, CDR1 is KGHSH and CDR2 is LQKENI. The CDR3 has 15 amino acids.

The chain combines TRBV28 with TRBJ2-7; D is undetermined. The CDR3 is 13 residues long. CDR1 and CDR2 (germline): MDHEN, SYDVKM. V lost 7 bases to trimming and J lost 4 bases, with 14 bases between them. In DNA, the CDR3 is TGTGCCAGCAACGCAGACACTGATTACGAGCAGTACTTC. This gives the protein CASNADTDYEQYF. The variable domain in full, completed from reference TRBV28 and TRBJ2-7, reads DVKVTQSSRYLVKRTGEKVFLECVQDMDHENMFWYRQDPGLGLRLIYFSYDVKMKEKGDIPEGYSVSREKKERFSLILESASTNQTSMYLCASNADTDYEQYFGPGTRLTVT.

This CDR3 is CASSPPAGGRRVETQYF. For the CDR3, the DNA is TGTGCCAGCAGCCCCCCCGCGGGGGGCCGGCGCGTGGAGACCCAGTACTTC. The chain has TRBV3-1 (or the pseudogene TRBV3-2) and TRBJ2-5, with 8 bases matching TRBD2. After removal of 4 bases from V and 5 bases from J, the junction contained 15 bases not matched to a gene. Germline loops: CDR1 LGHDT, CDR2 YNNKEL (reference sequence). CDR3 size: 17 residues.

J is TRBJ1-1 and V is TRBV4-2; D is perhaps TRBD1 (5 bases). CDR1 and CDR2 (germline): LGHNA, YNFKEQ. Trimming stripped 0 bases from V and 8 bases from J, with 13 bases between. The CDR3 is 14 amino acids. This CDR3 is CASSQDGDRTEAFF. The CDR3 DNA follows: TGTGCCAGCAGCCAAGATGGGGACCGAACAGAAGCTTTCTTT.

The chain uses TRBV7-2 and TRBJ1-6; the D gene is possibly TRBD1 (5 bases). The CDR3 covers 14 residues. The V gene's germline CDR1 is SGHTA and CDR2 FQGNSA. V lost 5 bases to trimming and J lost 9 bases, with 14 bases between them. The CDR3 bases are TGTGCCAGCAGCCGGGGGGGGGTAAGTTCACCCCTCCACTTT. It yields the protein CASSRGGVSSPLHF.

This chain joins TRBV29-1 and TRBJ1-3, with D uncertain. Germline V lookup: CDR1 SQVTM, CDR2 ANQGSEA. V gave up 5 bases and J gave up 0 bases, with 2 bases separating them. The CDR3 has 11 residues. Here the CDR3 DNA reads TGCAGCGTTCTCTCTGGAAACACCATATATTTT. This codes for CSVLSGNTIYF. The full variable domain, its missing parts supplied by reference TRBV29-1 and TRBJ1-3, is SAVISQKPSRDICQRGTSLTIQCQVDSQVTMMFWYRQQPGQSLTLIATANQGSEATYESGFVIDKFPISRPNLTFSTLTVSNMSPEDSSIYLCSVLSGNTIYFGEGSWLTVV.

This clone was seen only once. The chain employs TRBV7-9 and TRBJ1-5; 8 nucleotides match TRBD1. The ends lost 5 bases at V and 1 base at J; junction bases unmatched: 16. The CDR3 has 19 residues. Looked up from germline, CDR1 is SEHNR and CDR2 is FQNEAQ (reference sequence). The CDR3 nucleotides are TGTGCCAGCAGCCCCGGGCAGGGGGCAGGTATTGGAAGCAATCAGCCCCAGCATTTT. Protein product: CASSPGQGAGIGSNQPQHF.

This chain uses TRBV6-5 with TRBJ2-7; 9 bases match TRBD1. V trimming: 0 bases; J trimming: 6 bases; junction bases outside the gene matches: 3. In germline, CDR1 is MNHEY, CDR2 SVGAGI. The CDR3 covers 14 residues. The CDR3 nucleotides are TGTGCCAGCAGTTACTCGGGGACAGGGCGCGAGCAGTACTTC. Its translation: CASSYSGTGREQYF.

The chain employs TRBV4-1 and TRBJ1-1; a possible D gene is TRBD1 (6 bases). The CDR3 has 13 amino acids. From germline, CDR1 is MGHRA and CDR2 YSYEKL. Trimming shortened V by 4 bases and J by 6 bases, and 12 bases separated the two germline ends. The CDR3 DNA reads as TGCGCCAGCAGCCGCGCCGGGGGGCCTGAAGCTTTCTTT. As protein: CASSRAGGPEAFF.

The V call is TRBV19, the J call TRBJ2-1; the match to TRBD2 covers 8 bases. Unmatched junction bases numbered 6, after V lost 8 bases and J lost 0 bases. The CDR3 runs to 15 residues. Per germline, CDR1 LNHDA and CDR2 SQIVND (reference sequence). CDR3 bases: TGTGCCAGTGGAACCGGGACTAGCTCCTACAATGAGCAGTTCTTC. It is translated as CASGTGTSSYNEQFF.

The chain recombines TRBV7-8 with TRBJ1-2; no firm D call. Trimming shortened V by 5 bases and J by 4 bases, and 8 bases separated the two germline ends. The CDR3 has 12 residues. Germline V gene data show CDR1 as SGHVS and CDR2 as FQNEAQ. CDR3 protein: CASSGVVYGYTF. The CDR3 DNA reads as TGTGCCAGCAGCGGAGTGGTCTATGGCTACACCTTC.

This clone was counted only a few times. The CDR3 DNA is TGCAGTGTGGGGGACCTCTATGGCTACACCTTC. Its translation: CSVGDLYGYTF. The chain carries TRBV20-1 and TRBJ1-2; tentatively, D is TRBD1 (5 bases). Looked up from germline, CDR1 is DFQATT and CDR2 is SNEGSKA (reference sequence). This CDR3 is built from 11 residues. The V gene lost 7 bases and the J gene lost 4 bases, with 10 bases spanning the gap.

This clone showed up just a few times. The chain couples TRBV5-1 to TRBJ2-1; the D is unclear. The CDR3 has 15 amino acids. Between the trimmed V and J ends, which lost 1 base and 2 bases, there was a span of 10 bases. The germline gives CDR1 SGHRS, CDR2 YFSETQ. This CDR3 reads CASSLRATTYNEQFF. The CDR3 coding sequence is TGCGCCAGCAGCTTGCGGGCGACAACCTACAATGAGCAGTTCTTC.